The text below deals with one TCR beta chain. This record belongs to a study of blood T cell repertoires in COVID-19. Overall study context: The origin of the acute and convalescent COVID-19 samples was the United States, Italy and Spain.

The CDR3 runs to 16 residues. From germline, CDR1 is SGDLS and CDR2 YYNGEE. V was cut by 1 base and J by 5 bases, with 18 bases left in between. Sequencing was performed with immunoSEQ multiplex PCR; in TCRdb, only in-frame clones are kept and a portion is missing. The sample has a few hundred thousand clones, approximately 89% seen once; the top ten hold over 9.5%. The receptor comes from a woman aged 45-65 years with COVID-19, enrolled during active disease. The V and J genes are TRBV9 and TRBJ1-1; D might be TRBD1 (5 bases). Material: peripheral blood. The CDR3 DNA follows: TGTGCCAGCAGCGTACCCCCCGACAGTATCCCTACTGAAGCTTTCTTT. This sequence encodes CASSVPPDSIPTEAFF. Full variable domain (rest looked up from reference TRBV9 and TRBJ1-1): DSGVTQTPKHLITATGQRVTLRCSPRSGDLSVYWYQQSLDQGLQFLIQYYNGEERAKGNILERFSAQQFPDLHSELNLSSLELGDSALYFCASSVPPDSIPTEAFFGQGTRLTVV.